This paragraph reports one TCR beta chain. The CDR3 runs 16 residues. The germline CDR1 and CDR2 sequences are SGDLS and YYNGEE. The germline V and J ends were trimmed by 0 bases and 0 bases, with 10 bases remaining between them. These data come from a study of blood T cell repertoires in COVID-19. TCRdb's table, derived via immunoSEQ multiplex PCR, lists solely in-frame clones and lacks some. The sample holds a few hundred thousand clones; more than 75% are singletons and the top ten take approximately 9.8%. This rearrangement joins TRBV9 to TRBJ2-1, with D hard to call. The origin of this receptor is a man in his forties or fifties who had recovered from COVID-19. The sample comprised peripheral blood. CDR3 protein: CASSVAFRSSYNEQFF. CDR3 DNA sequence: TGTGCCAGCAGCGTAGCGTTTAGGAGCTCCTACAATGAGCAGTTCTTC.